The 20 T cell receptor beta chains below were found in one sample sequenced in a study of glioma-infiltrating T cells after dendritic cell vaccination. TCRdb's copy holds only in-frame clones and misses some; the assay was immunoSEQ multiplex PCR. The table includes some 100,000 clones, roughly 83% detected once. Material: blood, obtained before dendritic cell vaccination. Receptor source: a human donor with glioblastoma.

The chain couples TRBV10-3 to TRBJ1-1; D is undetermined. V lost 3 bases to trimming and J lost 1 base, with 15 bases between them. The CDR3 is 16 residues long. The germline V gene has CDR1 ENHRY and CDR2 SYGVKD. This chain's CDR3 is CAISDGPGAGNTEAFF. CDR3 nucleotides: TGTGCCATCAGTGATGGCCCGGGCGCGGGGAACACTGAAGCTTTCTTT.

The chain links TRBV2 to TRBJ1-2; 8 nucleotides agree with TRBD1. Trimming removed 0 bases from V and 1 base from J; junction bases left unmatched: 13. The CDR3 has 19 residues. Germline lookup yields CDR1 SNHLY and CDR2 FYNNEI. The CDR3 sequence: CASSEARSQGAGNNYGYTF. Written as DNA, the CDR3 is TGTGCCAGCAGTGAAGCTCGAAGTCAGGGGGCTGGTAATAACTATGGCTACACCTTC.

This clone was detected only once. This CDR3 reads CASSAPGGSAFF. CDR3 nucleotide sequence: TGTGCCAGCTCAGCTCCGGGGGGATCGGCTTTCTTT. V and J are TRBV18 and TRBJ1-1; possibly TRBD1 for D (5 bases). The CDR3 extends over 12 amino acids. Germline V lookup: CDR1 KGHSH, CDR2 LQKENI. Between the trimmed V and J ends, which lost 5 bases and 11 bases, there was a span of 15 bases.

This clone was counted a single time. The genes are TRBV6-6 and TRBJ2-7; 12 bases are shared with TRBD1. Germline V gives CDR1 MNHNY, CDR2 SVGAGI (reference sequence). The CDR3 loop spans 16 amino acids. The V and J ends lost 1 base and 4 bases, in that order; junction bases with no gene match: 5. The CDR3, as DNA: TGTGCCAGCAGTTACTTTCTGGGACAGGGGGCTTACGAGCAGTACTTC. This encodes CASSYFLGQGAYEQYF.

The CDR3 coding sequence is TGTGCCAGCGGGGGGTCGGTTAACTATGGCTACACCTTC. Its translation is CASGGSVNYGYTF. This chain joins TRBV6-5 and TRBJ1-2; D might be TRBD1 (5 bases). CDR1 is MNHEY and CDR2 is SVGAGI in the germline V gene. The CDR3 has 13 amino acids. V lost 8 bases, J lost 1 base, and 11 bases lay in between.

Written as DNA, the CDR3 is TGTGCCAGCAGCCAAGAAGTAGCGAGCTCCTACGAGCAGTACTTC. Protein product: CASSQEVASSYEQYF. The rearrangement links TRBV4-2 to TRBJ2-7; TRBD2 is a possible D gene (5 bases). CDR1 is LGHNA, CDR2 YNFKEQ, per germline. The CDR3 contains 15 residues. V lost 0 bases, J lost 0 bases, and 9 bases lay in between.

The chain couples TRBV9 to TRBJ1-1; 9 nucleotides agree with TRBD1. In germline, CDR1 is SGDLS, CDR2 YYNGEE. V gave up 3 bases and J gave up 7 bases; unmatched junction bases: 10. This CDR3 region has 15 residues. CDR3 DNA: TGTGCCAGCAGCGCCCATACAGGGGGCTTGGGTGAAGCTTTCTTT. Translating it yields CASSAHTGGLGEAFF.

V usage is TRBV4-2 and J usage is TRBJ2-1; the match to TRBD2 covers 13 bases. Germline V gives CDR1 LGHNA, CDR2 YNFKEQ. Trimming at V came to 4 bases and at J to 7 bases, leaving 4 bases not matched to a gene. The length of the CDR3 is 15 residues. The CDR3 sequence: CASSLTSGRENEQFF. CDR3 sequence (DNA): TGTGCCAGCAGCCTAACTAGCGGGAGGGAGAATGAGCAGTTCTTC.

A remark on this clone: Sequence at one end of the junction differs from germline and may be a read error. This chain joins TRBV6-5 and TRBJ1-2; 9 nucleotides line up with TRBD1. Germline CDR1 MNHEY, CDR2 SVGAGI. The CDR3 runs 14 residues. The CDR3 is CAGSLQGAHYGYTF. The CDR3 region has the DNA TGTGCCGGCAGTTTACAGGGGGCTCACTATGGCTACACCTTC.

The rearrangement joins TRBV7-9 to TRBJ1-2, with D tentatively TRBD1 (5 bases). This CDR3 spans 15 amino acids. Germline V lookup: CDR1 SEHNR, CDR2 FQNEAQ (reference sequence). The germline V and J ends were trimmed by 0 bases and 4 bases, with 12 bases remaining between them. CDR3 sequence (DNA): TGTGCCAGCAGCTTAGCGCATGGACACGGCTATGGCTACACCTTC. Its translation: CASSLAHGHGYGYTF.

V gene TRBV11-2 combines with J gene TRBJ1-1; the D is unclear. The germline V gene has CDR1 SGHAT and CDR2 FQNNGV. V was trimmed by 5 bases and J by 0 bases, leaving 13 bases between them. The CDR3 sequence is 15 residues long. The chain's CDR3 is CASSPLTDLNTEAFF. For the CDR3, the DNA is TGTGCCAGCAGCCCCCTGACGGACTTGAACACTGAAGCTTTCTTT.

The CDR3 nucleotides read TGTGCCAGCAGCTTTAGCGGGAGGGGCGGGAATGAGCAGTTCTTC. It translates to CASSFSGRGGNEQFF. The rearrangement uses TRBV7-3 and TRBJ2-1; 11 bases align to TRBD2. The J segment lost 7 bases and the V segment lost 3 bases, leaving 5 bases of the junction unmatched. Germline V gives CDR1 SGHTA, CDR2 FQGTGA. This CDR3 comprises 15 residues. Full variable domain (outside the CDR3, taken from reference TRBV7-3 and TRBJ2-1): GAGVSQTPSNKVTEKGKYVELRCDPISGHTALYWYRQSLGQGPEFLIYFQGTGAADDSGLPNDRFFAVRPEGSVSTLKIQRTERGDSAVYLCASSFSGRGGNEQFFGPGTRLTVL.

V and J are TRBV6-1 and TRBJ2-7, with 7 bases aligning to TRBD1. V lost 6 bases and J lost 2; bases outside the gene matches: 7. CDR3 length: 14 residues. CDR1 MNHNS and CDR2 SASEGT come from the germline V gene. The CDR3 is CASRSTGVTYEQYF. CDR3 nucleotide sequence: TGTGCCAGCAGATCCACAGGGGTCACCTACGAGCAGTACTTC.

The rearrangement uses TRBV5-1 and TRBJ2-5; 11 positions match TRBD1. CDR1 is SGHRS, CDR2 YFSETQ, per germline. This CDR3 spans 14 amino acids. Trimming removed 4 bases from V and 5 bases from J; junction bases left unmatched: 4. CDR3 sequence: CASSLGQGAETQYF. CDR3 in DNA: TGCGCCAGCAGCCTAGGACAGGGGGCCGAGACCCAGTACTTC.

V is TRBV18 and J is TRBJ2-3, with D uncertain. With 3 bases removed from V and 0 bases from J, the gap between germline ends came to 10 bases. Germline lookup yields CDR1 KGHSH and CDR2 LQKENI. The CDR3 consists of 15 residues. The DNA for the CDR3 is TGTGCCAGCTCACCGGTAAAAACTAGCACAGATACGCAGTATTTT. It codes for CASSPVKTSTDTQYF.

There are a few counts of this clone. The chain combines TRBV5-6 with TRBJ2-1, with TRBD2 matching over 13 bases. From germline, CDR1 is SGHDT and CDR2 YYEEEE. J gave up 8 bases and V 1 base, and 12 bases lay outside the gene matches. This CDR3 has 18 amino acids. The CDR3 protein is CASSLWGLAGLKGHEQFF. CDR3 in DNA: TGTGCCAGCAGCTTGTGGGGACTAGCGGGATTAAAAGGGCATGAGCAGTTCTTC.

The gene calls are TRBV5-1 and TRBJ2-2; 10 bases fit TRBD2. Germline V gene sequence: CDR1 SGHRS, CDR2 YFSETQ. V gave up 3 bases and J gave up 1 base; unmatched junction bases: 3. The CDR3 extends over 16 amino acids. This chain's CDR3 is CASSYLAGVNTGELFF. As DNA, the CDR3 is TGCGCCAGCAGCTACCTAGCGGGGGTGAACACCGGGGAGCTGTTTTTT.

This clone came up once. This chain uses TRBV28 with TRBJ2-7, with 9 nucleotides matching TRBD1. Germline V gene data show CDR1 as MDHEN and CDR2 as SYDVKM. The CDR3 runs 15 residues. V trimming: 6 bases; J trimming: 2 bases; junction bases outside the gene matches: 8. CDR3 residues: CASRRAGQGTYEQYF. The CDR3 nucleotides are TGTGCCAGCAGACGTGCTGGACAGGGGACCTACGAGCAGTACTTC.

Only a few counts were recorded for this clone. J is TRBJ1-3 and V is TRBV19; D call uncertain. CDR3 length: 14 amino acids. Germline-derived CDR1 and CDR2 are LNHDA and SQIVND (reference sequence). Trimming took 3 bases from V and 4 from J, leaving 10 bases between them. The CDR3 loop reads CASSMAGAGNTIYF. For the CDR3, the DNA is TGTGCCAGTAGTATGGCGGGCGCAGGAAACACCATATATTTT.

V and J are TRBV11-2 and TRBJ1-4, with a possible D match to TRBD1 (5 bases). V lost 1 base and J 1 base, leaving 10 bases between the germline ends. The V gene's germline CDR1 is SGHAT and CDR2 FQNNGV. The CDR3 totals 16 residues. CDR3 in amino acids: CASSLAVGGTNEKLFF. As DNA, the CDR3 is TGTGCCAGCAGCTTAGCGGTGGGGGGAACTAATGAAAAACTGTTTTTT.